These 5 T cell receptor beta chains were sequenced from one sample in a study of monozygotic twins with inflammatory bowel disease. TCRdb re-called the 5' RACE reads and catalogs CDR3 proteins one per entry, DNA excluded. Recorded for this sample: 150,000 to 200,000 distinct CDR3 sequences. Sequencing used blood. The receptors originated from a human donor with ulcerative colitis or Crohn's disease, or a healthy co-twin of an affected twin (not recorded which).

V is TRBV4-2 and J is TRBJ2-7; TCRdb calls TRBD2, which cannot be checked without DNA. Germline loops: CDR1 LGHNA, CDR2 YNFKEQ. CDR3 length equals 15 residues. CDR3 region: CASSQDMVEGYEQYF.

This chain connects TRBV27 to TRBJ1-2. The CDR3 is made up of 15 amino acids. Germline V gene data show CDR1 as MNHEY and CDR2 as SMNVEV (reference sequence). CDR3 in amino acids: CASSFIRRRGSGYTF.

The genes are TRBV20-1 and TRBJ2-1; no DNA is available, so the TRBD2 call from TCRdb remains unchecked. This CDR3 is built from 14 residues. Per germline, CDR1 DFQATT and CDR2 SNEGSKA (reference sequence). CDR3 amino acids: CSALKGGSGNEQFF.

This rearrangement joins TRBV7-3 to TRBJ2-1; the TCRdb call, TRBD1, lacks DNA for checking. The CDR3 spans 14 residues. CDR1 is SGHTA, CDR2 FQGTGA, per germline. The CDR3 spells CASSPGTYIDEQFF.

The chain is built from TRBV12-3 or TRBV12-4 and TRBJ2-7; TCRdb selects TRBD2, and the lack of DNA leaves this call unchecked. CDR3 length equals 16 residues. CDR3 sequence reads: CASSSRDVGSFDEQYF.